This T cell receptor beta chain emerged from a study of human T cells and chemical hapten exposure. The time point here: patch test 1, 2 weeks after DPC sensitization. The treatment here: therapeutic diphenylcyclopropenone sensitization with weekly scalp DPC. Germline V gene sequence: CDR1 MNHNS, CDR2 SASEGT. The length of the CDR3 is 12 residues. The V gene lost 6 bases and the J gene lost 4 bases, with 9 bases spanning the gap. TCRdb passed the RACE reads through MiXCR, listing each CDR3 protein once. The table records about 99,000 distinct CDR3 sequences, around 11% of them present only once. This clonotype was obtained from a middle-aged woman with alopecia areata. Some clones in this sample may be carry-over from other donors' samples. The sequences come from whole blood, collected in connection with sensitization to the hapten diphenylcyclopropenone (DPC). This rearrangement joins TRBV6-1 to TRBJ1-2; D is unclear. This CDR3 reads CASRDFGYGYTF. DNA of the CDR3: TGTGCCAGCAGGGACTTCGGCTATGGCTACACCTTC.